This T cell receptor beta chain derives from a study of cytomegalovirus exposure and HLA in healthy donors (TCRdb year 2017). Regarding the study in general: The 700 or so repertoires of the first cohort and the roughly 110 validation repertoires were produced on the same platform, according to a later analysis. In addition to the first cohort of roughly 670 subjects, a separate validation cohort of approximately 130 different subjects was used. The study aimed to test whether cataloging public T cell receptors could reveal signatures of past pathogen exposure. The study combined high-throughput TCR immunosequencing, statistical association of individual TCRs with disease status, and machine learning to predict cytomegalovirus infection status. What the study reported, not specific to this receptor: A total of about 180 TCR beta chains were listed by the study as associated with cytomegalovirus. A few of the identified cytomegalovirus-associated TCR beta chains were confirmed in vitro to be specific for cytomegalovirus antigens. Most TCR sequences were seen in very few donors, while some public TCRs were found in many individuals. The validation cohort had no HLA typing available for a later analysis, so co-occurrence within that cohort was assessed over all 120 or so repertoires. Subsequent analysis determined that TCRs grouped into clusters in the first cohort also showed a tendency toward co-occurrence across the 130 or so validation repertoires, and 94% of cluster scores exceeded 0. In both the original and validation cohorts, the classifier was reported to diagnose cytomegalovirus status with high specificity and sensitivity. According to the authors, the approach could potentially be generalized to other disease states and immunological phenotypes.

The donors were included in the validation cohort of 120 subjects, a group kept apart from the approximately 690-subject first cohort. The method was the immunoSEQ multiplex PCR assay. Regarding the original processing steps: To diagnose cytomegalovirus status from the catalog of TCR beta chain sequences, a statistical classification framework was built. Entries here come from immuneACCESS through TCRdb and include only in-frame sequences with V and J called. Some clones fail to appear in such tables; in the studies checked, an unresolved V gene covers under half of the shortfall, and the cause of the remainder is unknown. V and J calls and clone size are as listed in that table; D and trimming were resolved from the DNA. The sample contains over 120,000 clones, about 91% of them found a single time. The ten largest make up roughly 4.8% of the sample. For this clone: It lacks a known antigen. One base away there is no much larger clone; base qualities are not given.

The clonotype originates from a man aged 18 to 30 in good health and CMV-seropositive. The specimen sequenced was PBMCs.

At the DNA level, the sequence is TGTGCCACCAGCAGCCTAGCGGGGGGGCAGGGCGGGGAGCTGTTTTTT. It translates as CATSSLAGGQGGELFF. Rearrangement joined TRBV15 to TRBJ2-2; TRBD2 aligns with 12 central bases. Per the germline V gene (reference sequence), LNHNV is the CDR1 and YYDKDF is the CDR2. The CDR3 runs 16 residues from the cysteine to the phenylalanine. Kept here is only the CDR3 DNA, which spans 48 bases and is read in frame from base 1. V loses 3 bases at its end and J loses 7 bases; junction bases beyond the gene matches: 6.